The 31 T cell receptor beta chains listed next were all sequenced from one sample in a study of T cells in Graves' hyperthyroidism and ophthalmopathy. The investigators amplified TCR beta CDR3 regions from RNA transcripts. First-round RT-PCR with HTBI primers amplified the TCR CDR3 region. TCRdb re-called the multiplex PCR reads with MiXCR, one entry per CDR3 protein. The data contain 400,000 to 600,000 distinct CDR3 sequences, around 16% of them singletons. Sequenced material: blood. The receptors stem from a woman aged 25 to 39 with Graves' ophthalmopathy.

This sequence joins TRBV6-1 and TRBJ1-2; TRBD1 agrees at 7 bases. This CDR3 contains 13 residues. Germline values: CDR1 MNHNS, CDR2 SASEGT. V shed 6 bases and J 8 bases; nucleotides not matched to a gene: 9. CDR3 in DNA: TGTGCCAGCAGACAAACAGGGGCGGGAGGCTACACCTTC. This encodes CASRQTGAGGYTF.

V and J are TRBV6-1 and TRBJ2-1, with 15 bases lining up with TRBD2. CDR1 is MNHNS, CDR2 SASEGT, per germline. V lost 6 bases and J lost 5; bases outside the gene matches: 5. The length of the CDR3 is 16 residues. The CDR3 spells CASRDRTSGRDNEQFF. CDR3 bases: TGTGCCAGCAGAGACCGGACTAGCGGGAGGGACAATGAGCAGTTCTTC.

The gene calls are TRBV19 and TRBJ1-5; D remains unclear. Germline-derived CDR1 and CDR2 are LNHDA and SQIVND (reference sequence). The CDR3 runs 14 residues. V was trimmed by 9 bases and J by 0 bases, leaving 12 bases between them. CDR3 sequence: CASQYTVSNQPQHF. The DNA of the CDR3 is TGTGCCAGCCAATATACAGTTAGCAATCAGCCCCAGCATTTT.

Concerning this clonotype: This may be a read error, as it is one base from a much larger clone. The chain uses TRBV3-1 and TRBJ1-5, with unresolved D. The CDR3 spans 17 residues. Germline values: CDR1 LGHDT, CDR2 YNNKEL (reference sequence). As DNA, the CDR3 is TGTGCCGGCAGCCCAGGAGTCACCGGCCCCCGCAATCAGCCCCAGCATTTT. Translated: CAGSPGVTGPRNQPQHF.

V is TRBV7-9 and J is TRBJ1-6; D possibly corresponds to TRBD1 (5 bases). This CDR3 has 16 residues. Per germline, CDR1 SEHNR and CDR2 FQNEAQ (reference sequence). V lost 3 bases to trimming and J lost 9 bases, with 18 bases between them. DNA for the CDR3: TGTGCCAGCAGCTTTATTCTAGGGGCTAGTTTTTCACCCCTCCACTTT. It encodes CASSFILGASFSPLHF. Together with reference TRBV7-9 and TRBJ1-6, the CDR3 gives the full variable domain: DTGVSQNPRHKITKRGQNVTFRCDPISEHNRLYWYRQTLGQGPEFLTYFQNEAQLEKSRLLSDRFSAERPKGSFSTLEIQRTEQGDSAMYLCASSFILGASFSPLHFGNGTRLTVT.

This clonotype was detected only a few times. A junction end diverges from the germline sequence, so it may reflect a read error. This chain uses TRBV7-9 with TRBJ1-2, with no clear D. The CDR3 loop spans 15 amino acids. Germline assignment: CDR1 SEHNR and CDR2 FQNEAQ (reference sequence). Written as DNA, the CDR3 is TGTGCCAGCACCGGAGCGGGAAAGACTACCTATGGCTTCACCTTC. Its translation: CASTGAGKTTYGFTF.

This clonotype was counted only a few times. V is TRBV4-3 and J is TRBJ2-2; no clear D gene. Germline loops: CDR1 LGHNA, CDR2 YSLEER. Trimming removed 0 bases from V and 4 bases from J, with 12 bases in between. The CDR3 is 16 amino acids. The CDR3 DNA follows: TGCGCCAGCAGCCAAGATCCGGGTAGGAGCACCGGGGAGCTGTTTTTT. The encoded protein is CASSQDPGRSTGELFF.

The gene calls are TRBV20-1 and TRBJ1-5; 9 bases align to TRBD1. Looked up from germline, CDR1 is DFQATT and CDR2 is SNEGSKA (reference sequence). The CDR3 has 15 residues. For the CDR3, the DNA is TGCAGCTGGGACAGGGCGGTCGAGAACAATCAGCCCCAGCATTTT. It encodes CSWDRAVENNQPQHF.

J is TRBJ2-1 and V is TRBV6-2 or TRBV6-3, with a weak D call TRBD1 (6 bases). CDR3 length: 13 residues. CDR1 and CDR2 (germline): MNHEY, SVGEGT. Trimming shortened V by 8 bases and J by 8 bases, and 16 bases separated the two germline ends. CDR3 in DNA: TGTGCCAGCGAGGGGCAGGGGAGTGATGAGCAGTTCTTC. This sequence encodes CASEGQGSDEQFF.

Only a few counts were recorded for this clonotype. This sequence joins TRBV11-2 and TRBJ2-7; D call uncertain. V lost 5 bases to trimming and J lost 2 bases, with 10 bases between them. CDR3 length: 13 amino acids. Germline CDR1 and CDR2: SGHAT and FQNNGV. The CDR3 bases are TGTGCCAGCAGCAACGGCGGAACCTACGAGCAGTACTTC. It yields the protein CASSNGGTYEQYF.

The rearrangement joins TRBV12-3 or TRBV12-4 to TRBJ1-1; D remains unclear. The V end was cut by 5 bases, the J end by 5 bases, with 12 bases between. The CDR3 loop spans 13 amino acids. CDR3 protein: CASSPNYDTEAFF. CDR3 nucleotide sequence: TGTGCCAGCAGTCCCAACTATGATACTGAAGCTTTCTTT.

The CDR3 nucleotides are TGTGCCAGCAGCTGGATAGCGGGAGAGCAGTTCTTC. Amino acids: CASSWIAGEQFF. This chain connects TRBV7-9 to TRBJ2-1; TRBD2 matches 8 bases. Germline V gives CDR1 SEHNR, CDR2 FQNEAQ (reference sequence). V shed 4 bases, J shed 10 bases, and the junction held 3 bases outside the gene matches. This CDR3 is built from 12 residues.

V gene TRBV6-2 or TRBV6-3 combines with J gene TRBJ2-1; 9 nucleotides align to TRBD1. The V and J ends lost 6 bases and 8 bases, in that order; junction bases with no gene match: 8. Germline CDR1 MNHEY, CDR2 SVGEGT. The CDR3 has 14 amino acids. CDR3 in DNA: TGTGCCAGCAGCTCGGGACAGGGTCTCGATGAGCAGTTCTTC. Encoded protein: CASSSGQGLDEQFF.

This clonotype was detected many times. The chain carries TRBV28 and TRBJ2-7; 10 bases line up with TRBD1. The J segment lost 6 bases and the V segment lost 4 bases, leaving 9 bases of the junction unmatched. The CDR3 runs to 15 residues. Germline V lookup: CDR1 MDHEN, CDR2 SYDVKM. CDR3 residues: CASSSSGTGAGEQYF. The DNA for the CDR3 is TGTGCCAGCAGTTCCTCCGGGACAGGGGCCGGCGAGCAGTACTTC. Complete variable domain (other parts from reference TRBV28 and TRBJ2-7): DVKVTQSSRYLVKRTGEKVFLECVQDMDHENMFWYRQDPGLGLRLIYFSYDVKMKEKGDIPEGYSVSREKKERFSLILESASTNQTSMYLCASSSSGTGAGEQYFGPGTRLTVT.

Turning to this clonotype: A much larger clone lies one base from this, so it may be a read error. The rearrangement uses TRBV7-6 and TRBJ2-7; D unclear. CDR1 is SGHVS, CDR2 FNYEAQ, per germline. The CDR3 is 17 amino acids. The V end was cut by 2 bases, the J end by 0 bases, with 17 bases between. As DNA, the CDR3 is TGTGCCAGCAGCTTAACGGGTGGCGGCGTAAGCTCCTACGAGCAGTACTTC. This encodes CASSLTGGGVSSYEQYF.

This clonotype has ten or more counts. The rearrangement uses TRBV11-2 and TRBJ2-7; a weak D match, TRBD2 (6 bases). V shed 3 bases and J shed 3 bases, with 15 bases lying between them. Germline V gene sequence: CDR1 SGHAT, CDR2 FQNNGV. CDR3 length equals 15 residues. The CDR3: CASSFQGGDLYEQYF. CDR3 sequence (DNA): TGTGCCAGCAGCTTCCAAGGCGGGGACCTCTACGAGCAGTACTTC.

This clonotype was observed a handful of times. This chain joins TRBV5-1 and TRBJ2-3; TRBD2 aligns across 10 bases. Germline V gives CDR1 SGHRS, CDR2 YFSETQ. V lost 2 bases to trimming and J lost 0 bases; unmatched junction nucleotides: 15. The CDR3 runs 20 residues. The CDR3 DNA sequence: TGCGCCAGCAGCTTATTCGGCTGGAGGGCTAGCGGGGGAAGCACAGATACGCAGTATTTT. It specifies CASSLFGWRASGGSTDTQYF.

The genes are TRBV5-1 and TRBJ2-3; D is possibly TRBD2 (6 bases). Germline V gene data show CDR1 as SGHRS and CDR2 as YFSETQ. The CDR3 extends over 14 amino acids. CDR3 region: CATNGGSSGDTQYF. The DNA for the CDR3 is TGCGCTACAAATGGGGGGAGCTCAGGAGATACGCAGTATTTT.

This clonotype occurred many times. The rearrangement links TRBV5-8 to TRBJ1-1; no clear D. This CDR3 has 15 residues. Germline CDR1 and CDR2: SGHTS and YDEGEE. Trimming left V 0 bases short and J 1 base short, with 10 bases between. The CDR3 nucleotides are TGTGCCAGCAGCTTGGACACGGCGGGGAACACTGAAGCTTTCTTT. Translating gives CASSLDTAGNTEAFF.

This clonotype was picked up many times. The chain employs TRBV28 and TRBJ1-5, with D possibly being TRBD1 (5 bases). The CDR3 has 14 residues. Trimming removed 9 bases at V and 1 base at J, with 13 bases between. The germline gives CDR1 MDHEN, CDR2 SYDVKM. CDR3 in amino acids: CASAGGTSNQPQHF. In DNA form, the CDR3 reads TGTGCCAGTGCTGGGGGTACGAGCAATCAGCCCCAGCATTTT. The full variable domain, completed using reference TRBV28 and TRBJ1-5, is DVKVTQSSRYLVKRTGEKVFLECVQDMDHENMFWYRQDPGLGLRLIYFSYDVKMKEKGDIPEGYSVSREKKERFSLILESASTNQTSMYLCASAGGTSNQPQHFGDGTRLSIL.

The sample holds many counts of this clonotype. The chain recombines TRBV7-9 with TRBJ2-7; D is ambiguous. V lost 2 bases to trimming and J lost 5 bases, with 16 bases between them. Germline lookup yields CDR1 SEHNR and CDR2 FQNEAQ (reference sequence). CDR3 length: 15 amino acids. The CDR3 protein is CASSLRPPDGDEQYF. CDR3 bases: TGTGCCAGCAGCTTAAGACCCCCCGATGGGGACGAGCAGTACTTC.

This clonotype was counted only a few times. The genes are TRBV6-1 and TRBJ1-1, with D perhaps TRBD1 (5 bases). Trimming took off 5 bases at V and 1 base at J, with 11 bases between the two ends. The CDR3 covers 14 residues. Germline V gene data show CDR1 as MNHNS and CDR2 as SASEGT. CDR3 nucleotides: TGTGCCAGCAGTACCCCGGACACGAACACTGAAGCTTTCTTT. Residues: CASSTPDTNTEAFF.

The chain couples TRBV28 to TRBJ2-3; the D gene is possibly TRBD1 (6 bases). The CDR3 is 16 residues long. V was clipped by 4 bases and J by 2 bases, with 16 bases between them. Germline-derived CDR1 and CDR2 are MDHEN and SYDVKM. In DNA form, the CDR3 reads TGTGCCAGCAGTTCGTCGGGACACCGAGACACAGATACGCAGTATTTT. Translated: CASSSSGHRDTDTQYF.

This clonotype was counted many times. The V gene is TRBV18, the J gene TRBJ2-7; D remains ambiguous. V shed 5 bases and J shed 0 bases, with 14 bases lying between them. Germline-derived CDR1 and CDR2 are KGHSH and LQKENI. The CDR3 covers 15 residues. The CDR3 spells CASSTSQGSSYEQYF. The CDR3 coding sequence is TGTGCCAGCTCAACATCCCAAGGATCCTCCTACGAGCAGTACTTC.

Many counts were recorded for this clonotype. The chain joins TRBV30 to TRBJ1-1; perhaps TRBD1 as D (6 bases). The CDR3 extends over 13 amino acids. From germline, CDR1 is GTSNPN and CDR2 SVGIG (reference sequence). Trimming shortened V by 3 bases and J by 2 bases, and 10 bases separated the two germline ends. DNA for the CDR3: TGTGCCTGGAGGAAGACAGGAAACACTGAAGCTTTCTTT. Its translation is CAWRKTGNTEAFF.

In its sample, this clonotype was seen many times. The chain has TRBV27 and TRBJ2-4, with D tentatively TRBD2 (6 bases). Trimming removed 5 bases at V and 0 bases at J, with 14 bases between. The CDR3 runs to 16 residues. The germline V gene encodes CDR1 MNHEY and CDR2 SMNVEV (reference sequence). The CDR3 region is CASSQQGGVAKNIQYF. The CDR3 bases are TGTGCCAGCAGTCAGCAGGGAGGCGTAGCCAAAAACATTCAGTACTTC.

This clonotype was counted a few times. V is TRBV14 and J is TRBJ2-7, with D hard to call. V was cut by 2 bases and J by 4 bases, with 6 bases left in between. Germline lookup yields CDR1 SGHDN and CDR2 FVKESK. The length of the CDR3 is 12 residues. For the CDR3, the DNA is TGTGCCAGCAGCCAATATAGATACGAGCAGTACTTC. Amino acid sequence: CASSQYRYEQYF. The full variable domain, with the rest looked up from reference TRBV14 and TRBJ2-7, is EAGVTQFPSHSVIEKGQTVTLRCDPISGHDNLYWYRRVMGKEIKFLLHFVKESKQDESGMPNNRFLAERTGGTYSTLKVQPAELEDSGVYFCASSQYRYEQYFGPGTRLTVT.

This clonotype occurred a few times. The chain uses TRBV2 and TRBJ1-6; TRBD1 agrees at 8 bases. Germline V gives CDR1 SNHLY, CDR2 FYNNEI. CDR3 length: 14 amino acids. The trim removed 2 bases at V and 10 bases at J, leaving 4 bases unmatched. Here the CDR3 DNA reads TGTGCCAGCAGTGAACGCAGGGGGCAGTCACCCCTCCACTTT. This gives the protein CASSERRGQSPLHF. Together with reference TRBV2 and TRBJ1-6, the CDR3 gives the full variable domain: EPEVTQTPSHQVTQMGQEVILRCVPISNHLYFYWYRQILGQKVEFLVSFYNNEISEKSEIFDDQFSVERPDGSNFTLKIRSTKLEDSAMYFCASSERRGQSPLHFGNGTRLTVT.

This clonotype was detected only a few times. The V gene is TRBV19, the J gene TRBJ1-2; the D is unclear. The CDR3 contains 14 residues. Per the germline V gene, CDR1 is LNHDA and CDR2 is SQIVND (reference sequence). V lost 2 bases and J lost 4, with 11 bases in between. CDR3 DNA sequence: TGTGCCAGTAGTATAAAGGGAGTCATCTATGGCTACACCTTC. It codes for CASSIKGVIYGYTF.

This clonotype has just a few counts. V usage is TRBV4-3 and J usage is TRBJ1-6; no clear D. Trimming shortened V by 8 bases and J by 8 bases, and 19 bases separated the two germline ends. Germline V lookup: CDR1 LGHNA, CDR2 YSLEER. The CDR3 contains 15 residues. In nucleotides, the CDR3 is TGCGCCAGCGGGTCAGACCCGGGAATGGATTCACCCCTCCACTTT. As protein: CASGSDPGMDSPLHF.

This clonotype was recorded many times. The rearrangement uses TRBV28 and TRBJ2-7, with 9 bases identical to TRBD2. CDR1 MDHEN and CDR2 SYDVKM come from the germline V gene. With 3 bases clipped from V and 6 bases from J, the junction kept 12 bases outside the gene matches. This CDR3 has 16 amino acids. The CDR3, as DNA: TGTGCCAGCAGTTTTTCTTCGGCTAGCGGGAATGTCGAGCAGTACTTC. It is translated as CASSFSSASGNVEQYF.